Sequencing of this T cell receptor beta chain was carried out in a study of blood T cells in healthy people across ages. Study details: For every two T cells, template switching captured about one barcoded beta molecule.

Alongside a J-beta primer mix, a sample-barcoded 5' primer served in a second PCR lasting about 7 to 12 cycles. MiXCR, run by TCRdb on the 5' RACE reads, gives a single entry per CDR3 protein. Of 700,000 to 900,000 distinct CDR3 sequences listed, 40% to 65% are singletons. The sample holds many counts of this clonotype. Germline-derived CDR1 and CDR2 are SGHRS and YFSETQ. This CDR3 region has 15 residues. Trimming removed 4 bases at V and 6 bases at J, with 20 bases between. The rearrangement joins TRBV5-1 to TRBJ2-7; D is possibly TRBD2 (5 bases). This receptor was taken from a man aged 80 or over in good health. Sequencing was performed on blood. CDR3 nucleotides: TGCGCCAGCAGCCCGGACTCTGGGATGGGCTCCGAGCAGTACTTC. It is translated as CASSPDSGMGSEQYF.